This is a list of T cell receptor beta chains from one sample in a study of blood T cell repertoires in COVID-19. The method was immunoSEQ multiplex PCR; TCRdb's version includes in-frame clones alone and lacks a portion of them. The sample lists approximately 300,000 clones, roughly 85% seen once, with under 2% in the top ten. The sequencing input was PBMCs or T cells enriched from blood (not recorded which). The receptors come from a woman in her 30s who had been exposed to COVID-19. Each CDR3 is given with its conserved first and last residue. Each record gives: V gene, J gene, D gene, clone size, CDR3 protein, CDR3 DNA. A D gene is named only where the DNA matches it firmly. The size of a clone is reported for some rows only, either as once, few or many, or as a class for expanded clones.

V gene: TRBV30
J gene: TRBJ1-5
D gene: -
clone size: few
CDR3 protein: CAWSPTGSGQPQHF
CDR3 DNA: TGTGCCTGGAGTCCCACAGGGTCCGGACAGCCCCAGCATTTT

V gene: TRBV30
J gene: TRBJ1-2
D gene: -
clone size: -
CDR3 protein: CAWRKAGDNYGYTF
CDR3 DNA: TGTGCCTGGAGGAAAGCAGGGGATAACTATGGCTACACCTTC

V gene: TRBV28
J gene: TRBJ1-5
D gene: -
clone size: -
CDR3 protein: CASSREGGQPQHF
CDR3 DNA: TGTGCCAGCAGTCGAGAGGGGGGGCAGCCCCAGCATTTT

V gene: TRBV28
J gene: TRBJ1-2
D gene: TRBD1
clone size: -
CDR3 protein: CATSGQGWRGYTF
CDR3 DNA: TGTGCCACCTCGGGACAGGGGTGGCGTGGCTACACCTTC

V gene: TRBV13
J gene: TRBJ2-7
D gene: -
clone size: -
CDR3 protein: CASSLGTGNFNEQYF
CDR3 DNA: TGTGCCAGCAGCTTAGGTACAGGGAATTTTAACGAGCAGTACTTC

V gene: TRBV7-9
J gene: TRBJ2-3
D gene: -
clone size: -
CDR3 protein: CASSPRSSTDTQYF
CDR3 DNA: TGTGCCAGCAGCCCGAGGAGTAGCACAGATACGCAGTATTTT

V gene: TRBV12-3/TRBV12-4
J gene: TRBJ2-1
D gene: -
clone size: -
CDR3 protein: CASSLARNEQFF
CDR3 DNA: TGTGCCAGCAGTTTAGCCCGTAATGAGCAGTTCTTC

V gene: TRBV2
J gene: TRBJ1-4
D gene: -
clone size: once
CDR3 protein: CASSGGGGEKLFF
CDR3 DNA: TGTGCCAGCAGTGGAGGGGGGGGTGAAAAACTGTTTTTT

V gene: TRBV30
J gene: TRBJ1-5
D gene: -
clone size: -
CDR3 protein: CAFTSGAQPQHF
CDR3 DNA: TGTGCCTTTACGTCAGGGGCCCAGCCCCAGCATTTT

V gene: TRBV6-6
J gene: TRBJ2-5
D gene: -
clone size: -
CDR3 protein: CASSTTSSEETQYF
CDR3 DNA: TGTGCCAGCAGTACAACTAGTTCGGAAGAGACCCAGTACTTC

V gene: TRBV11-3
J gene: TRBJ2-3
D gene: TRBD2
clone size: -
CDR3 protein: CASSSGLAALKSTDTQYF
CDR3 DNA: TGTGCCAGCAGCTCGGGACTAGCGGCCCTGAAAAGCACAGATACGCAGTATTTT

V gene: TRBV24-1
J gene: TRBJ2-3
D gene: -
clone size: -
CDR3 protein: CATSPDRSTDTQYF
CDR3 DNA: TGTGCCACCAGTCCTGACAGGAGCACAGATACGCAGTATTTT

V gene: TRBV30
J gene: TRBJ1-1
D gene: -
clone size: -
CDR3 protein: CAWSRAGEFSEAFF
CDR3 DNA: TGTGCCTGGAGTAGGGCAGGGGAGTTCTCTGAAGCTTTCTTT

V gene: TRBV6-4
J gene: TRBJ1-6
D gene: TRBD1
clone size: once
CDR3 protein: CASSAGTGGSPLHF
CDR3 DNA: TGTGCCAGCAGTGCTGGGACAGGGGGTTCACCCCTCCACTTT

V gene: TRBV9
J gene: TRBJ2-7
D gene: TRBD2
clone size: -
CDR3 protein: CASNSGWNSYEQYF
CDR3 DNA: TGTGCCAGTAATAGCGGGTGGAACTCCTACGAGCAGTACTTC

V gene: TRBV6-4
J gene: TRBJ2-3
D gene: -
clone size: few
CDR3 protein: CASSDSFTDTQYF
CDR3 DNA: TGTGCCAGCAGTGACAGCTTCACAGATACGCAGTATTTT

V gene: TRBV14
J gene: TRBJ2-7
D gene: -
clone size: -
CDR3 protein: CASSQVEGLSLRNEQYF
CDR3 DNA: TGTGCCAGCAGCCAAGTTGAAGGACTATCATTAAGGAACGAGCAGTACTTC

V gene: TRBV12-3/TRBV12-4
J gene: TRBJ2-7
D gene: TRBD1
clone size: -
CDR3 protein: CASTMDRAYEQYF
CDR3 DNA: TGTGCCAGCACCATGGACAGGGCCTACGAGCAGTACTTC

V gene: TRBV2
J gene: TRBJ2-2
D gene: TRBD1
clone size: -
CDR3 protein: CASSADRAVNTGELFF
CDR3 DNA: TGTGCCAGCAGCGCGGACAGGGCGGTAAACACCGGGGAGCTGTTTTTT

V gene: TRBV30
J gene: TRBJ2-3
D gene: -
clone size: once
CDR3 protein: CAWSGLGNTQYF
CDR3 DNA: TGTGCCTGGAGTGGACTAGGGAATACGCAGTATTTT

V gene: TRBV5-1
J gene: TRBJ1-2
D gene: -
clone size: -
CDR3 protein: CASSLSRQGSYGYTF
CDR3 DNA: TGCGCCAGCAGCTTGAGTCGGCAGGGGAGTTATGGCTACACCTTC

V gene: TRBV7-9
J gene: TRBJ2-5
D gene: -
clone size: -
CDR3 protein: CASSFRRGEETQYF
CDR3 DNA: TGTGCCAGCAGCTTTAGGCGTGGGGAGGAGACCCAGTACTTC

V gene: TRBV27
J gene: TRBJ1-6
D gene: TRBD1
clone size: -
CDR3 protein: CASTPGQINSPLHF
CDR3 DNA: TGTGCCAGCACCCCGGGACAGATTAATTCACCCCTCCACTTT

V gene: TRBV11-2
J gene: TRBJ2-7
D gene: -
clone size: -
CDR3 protein: CASNLLTGRSYEQYF
CDR3 DNA: TGTGCCAGCAACCTATTGACTGGTCGCTCCTACGAGCAGTACTTC

V gene: TRBV4-3
J gene: TRBJ2-7
D gene: TRBD2
clone size: -
CDR3 protein: CASSQDLASGAYEQYF
CDR3 DNA: TGCGCCAGCAGCCAAGATTTGGCTAGCGGGGCTTACGAGCAGTACTTC

V gene: TRBV2
J gene: TRBJ2-7
D gene: -
clone size: -
CDR3 protein: CASRVDTLEQYF
CDR3 DNA: TGTGCCAGCAGAGTGGACACGCTAGAGCAGTACTTC

V gene: TRBV30
J gene: TRBJ2-3
D gene: -
clone size: once
CDR3 protein: CAWSIRGATDTQYF
CDR3 DNA: TGTGCCTGGTCCATACGGGGGGCTACAGATACGCAGTATTTT

V gene: TRBV27
J gene: TRBJ1-4
D gene: TRBD1
clone size: -
CDR3 protein: CASSKNRQGNGEKLFF
CDR3 DNA: TGTGCCAGCAGTAAGAATAGACAGGGCAATGGGGAAAAACTGTTTTTT

V gene: TRBV3-1/TRBV3-2
J gene: TRBJ2-1
D gene: TRBD2
clone size: -
CDR3 protein: CASSQEVSGGAKEFF
CDR3 DNA: TGTGCCAGCAGCCAAGAGGTTAGCGGGGGGGCGAAGGAGTTCTTC

V gene: TRBV3-1/TRBV3-2
J gene: TRBJ1-2
D gene: -
clone size: -
CDR3 protein: CASSQAAGVLTF
CDR3 DNA: TGTGCCAGCAGCCAAGCAGCGGGGGTACTCACCTTC

V gene: TRBV7-8
J gene: TRBJ1-1
D gene: TRBD1
clone size: -
CDR3 protein: CASSQHPGQGNTEAFF
CDR3 DNA: TGTGCCAGCAGCCAACATCCGGGACAGGGTAACACTGAAGCTTTCTTT

V gene: TRBV5-1
J gene: TRBJ1-2
D gene: TRBD1
clone size: once
CDR3 protein: CASSWTGLNYGYTF
CDR3 DNA: TGCGCCAGCAGCTGGACAGGGTTGAACTATGGCTACACCTTC

V gene: TRBV9
J gene: TRBJ1-2
D gene: TRBD1
clone size: -
CDR3 protein: CASSVAAGGWGYTF
CDR3 DNA: TGTGCCAGCAGCGTAGCGGCAGGGGGCTGGGGCTACACCTTC

V gene: TRBV5-8
J gene: TRBJ1-3
D gene: -
clone size: -
CDR3 protein: CASSFHSGNTIYF
CDR3 DNA: TGTGCCAGCAGCTTCCACTCTGGAAACACCATATATTTT

V gene: TRBV28
J gene: TRBJ2-3
D gene: TRBD2
clone size: -
CDR3 protein: CASSLGPLGLSTDTQYF
CDR3 DNA: TGTGCCAGCAGTCTCGGGCCCTTGGGACTAAGCACAGATACGCAGTATTTT

V gene: TRBV4-1
J gene: TRBJ2-1
D gene: -
clone size: -
CDR3 protein: CASSRRGYNEQFF
CDR3 DNA: TGCGCCAGCAGCCGTCGAGGGTACAATGAGCAGTTCTTC

V gene: TRBV14
J gene: TRBJ2-7
D gene: -
clone size: -
CDR3 protein: CASSQGSGSYEQYF
CDR3 DNA: TGTGCCAGCAGCCAAGGGTCAGGATCCTACGAGCAGTACTTC

V gene: TRBV3-1/TRBV3-2
J gene: TRBJ1-2
D gene: TRBD1
clone size: once
CDR3 protein: CASSLGQGAGYGYTF
CDR3 DNA: TGTGCCAGCAGCCTAGGACAGGGGGCCGGCTATGGCTACACCTTC

V gene: TRBV19
J gene: TRBJ1-5
D gene: -
clone size: few
CDR3 protein: CASTNRRGNQPQHF
CDR3 DNA: TGTGCCAGTACCAACCGGAGGGGCAATCAGCCCCAGCATTTT

V gene: TRBV9
J gene: TRBJ1-2
D gene: TRBD1
clone size: once
CDR3 protein: CASSTGGALKDGYTF
CDR3 DNA: TGTGCCAGCAGTACAGGGGGCGCGTTAAAGGATGGCTACACCTTC

V gene: TRBV27
J gene: TRBJ2-7
D gene: TRBD2
clone size: -
CDR3 protein: CASSPVAGYSYEQYF
CDR3 DNA: TGTGCCAGCAGTCCAGTAGCGGGATACTCCTACGAGCAGTACTTC

V gene: TRBV7-9
J gene: TRBJ1-2
D gene: TRBD1
clone size: -
CDR3 protein: CASSSSIRDREPSNYGYTF
CDR3 DNA: TGTGCCAGCAGCTCTTCTATCCGGGACAGGGAACCTTCTAACTATGGCTACACCTTC

V gene: TRBV19
J gene: TRBJ2-3
D gene: -
clone size: -
CDR3 protein: CASSIRSGTDTQYF
CDR3 DNA: TGTGCCAGTAGTATACGGAGCGGCACAGATACGCAGTATTTT

V gene: TRBV28
J gene: TRBJ2-7
D gene: -
clone size: -
CDR3 protein: CASSLPGIAPFEQYF
CDR3 DNA: TGTGCCAGCAGTTTACCCGGGATCGCGCCCTTCGAGCAGTACTTC

V gene: TRBV11-2
J gene: TRBJ2-2
D gene: TRBD2
clone size: -
CDR3 protein: CASSTTSSNTGELFF
CDR3 DNA: TGTGCCAGCAGCACGACTAGCTCGAACACCGGGGAGCTGTTTTTT

V gene: TRBV6-2/TRBV6-3
J gene: TRBJ1-1
D gene: -
clone size: -
CDR3 protein: CASSWGGGTEAFF
CDR3 DNA: TGTGCCAGCAGTTGGGGGGGAGGAACTGAAGCTTTCTTT

V gene: TRBV10-3
J gene: TRBJ1-1
D gene: TRBD1
clone size: -
CDR3 protein: CAISEWTGDEAFF
CDR3 DNA: TGTGCCATCAGTGAATGGACAGGAGACGAAGCTTTCTTT

V gene: TRBV30
J gene: TRBJ1-3
D gene: -
clone size: once
CDR3 protein: CAWEPGAGGNTIYF
CDR3 DNA: TGTGCCTGGGAACCAGGGGCTGGTGGAAACACCATATATTTT

V gene: TRBV5-1
J gene: TRBJ2-7
D gene: TRBD1
clone size: -
CDR3 protein: CASSFMDRGYEQYF
CDR3 DNA: TGCGCCAGCAGCTTTATGGACAGGGGGTACGAGCAGTACTTC

V gene: TRBV24-1
J gene: TRBJ1-2
D gene: TRBD1
clone size: -
CDR3 protein: CATKPGQGSGYTF
CDR3 DNA: TGTGCCACCAAACCGGGACAGGGGAGCGGCTACACCTTC

V gene: TRBV4-1
J gene: TRBJ1-2
D gene: -
clone size: -
CDR3 protein: CASSQTLQEGYTF
CDR3 DNA: TGCGCCAGCAGCCAGACGCTCCAGGAAGGCTACACCTTC

V gene: TRBV11-2
J gene: TRBJ2-7
D gene: -
clone size: few
CDR3 protein: CASSLWYSHGYEQYF
CDR3 DNA: TGTGCCAGCAGCTTATGGTATTCTCACGGCTACGAGCAGTACTTC

V gene: TRBV7-2
J gene: TRBJ2-1
D gene: TRBD2
clone size: -
CDR3 protein: CASSLALAGGQNEQFF
CDR3 DNA: TGTGCCAGCAGCTTAGCGCTAGCGGGGGGGCAAAATGAGCAGTTCTTC

V gene: TRBV5-1
J gene: TRBJ2-1
D gene: -
clone size: -
CDR3 protein: CASSLAEGRPDNEQFF
CDR3 DNA: TGCGCCAGCAGCTTGGCCGAGGGAAGACCGGACAATGAGCAGTTCTTC

V gene: TRBV2
J gene: TRBJ1-1
D gene: TRBD1
clone size: -
CDR3 protein: CASSPDRDYEAFF
CDR3 DNA: TGTGCCAGCAGCCCGGACAGGGATTATGAAGCTTTCTTT

V gene: TRBV4-2
J gene: TRBJ2-5
D gene: -
clone size: -
CDR3 protein: CASSQDQVGQETQYF
CDR3 DNA: TGTGCCAGCAGCCAAGATCAGGTTGGGCAAGAGACCCAGTACTTC

V gene: TRBV18
J gene: TRBJ2-2
D gene: TRBD2
clone size: -
CDR3 protein: CASSELASNTGELFF
CDR3 DNA: TGTGCCAGCTCAGAACTAGCGTCGAACACCGGGGAGCTGTTTTTT

V gene: TRBV10-2
J gene: TRBJ1-6
D gene: -
clone size: -
CDR3 protein: CASSEQAGARESPLHF
CDR3 DNA: TGCGCCAGCAGTGAGCAGGCGGGGGCGCGAGAATCACCCCTCCACTTT

V gene: TRBV29-1
J gene: TRBJ2-1
D gene: -
clone size: -
CDR3 protein: CSVAGKGAYNEQFF
CDR3 DNA: TGCAGCGTGGCAGGGAAGGGGGCCTACAATGAGCAGTTCTTC